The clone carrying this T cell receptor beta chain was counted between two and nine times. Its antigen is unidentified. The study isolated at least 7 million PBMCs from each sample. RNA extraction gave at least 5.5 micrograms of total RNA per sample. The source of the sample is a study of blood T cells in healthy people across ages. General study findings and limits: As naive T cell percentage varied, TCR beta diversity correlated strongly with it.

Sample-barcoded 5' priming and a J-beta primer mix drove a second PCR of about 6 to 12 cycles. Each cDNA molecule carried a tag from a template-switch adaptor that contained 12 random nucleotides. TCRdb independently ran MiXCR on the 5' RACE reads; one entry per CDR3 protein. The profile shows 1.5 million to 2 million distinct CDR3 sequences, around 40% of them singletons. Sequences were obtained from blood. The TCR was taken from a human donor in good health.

The CDR3 coding sequence is TGTGCCAGCAGTTTGGGGACGCGCAGGGGCGAGCAGTACTTC. It codes for CASSLGTRRGEQYF. This chain joins TRBV28 and TRBJ2-7; tentatively, D is TRBD1 (6 bases). CDR1 is MDHEN, CDR2 SYDVKM, per germline. CDR3 length equals 14 residues. Trimming took 3 bases from V and 6 from J, leaving 15 bases between them.